This passage covers 15 T cell receptor beta chains from one sample sequenced in a study of cytomegalovirus exposure and HLA in healthy donors. 60 Vbeta and 13 Jbeta primers were used in PCR. Assay: immunoSEQ multiplex PCR; the TCRdb copy retains only in-frame clones and omits some. The data contain 150,000 or so clones, about four fifths of them singletons. Sequenced material: PBMCs. Receptors were obtained from a man between 18 and 35 years old in good health and CMV-seronegative.

DNA of the CDR3: TGTGCCAGCAGACCCCTTCGGGGGAAAGCTTTCTTT. It translates to CASRPLRGKAFF. This chain uses TRBV6-1 with TRBJ1-1; tentatively, D is TRBD1 (5 bases). The V end was cut by 6 bases, the J end by 9 bases, with 14 bases between. The CDR3 loop spans 12 amino acids. The germline gives CDR1 MNHNS, CDR2 SASEGT.

This clone has only a few counts. This chain uses TRBV5-6 with TRBJ2-5, with TRBD1 identical over 8 bases. Trimming took 2 bases from V and 5 from J; bases not matched to a gene: 8. The CDR3 runs 15 residues. CDR1 is SGHDT, CDR2 YYEEEE, per germline. The CDR3 sequence: CASSLGQGLGETQYF. The CDR3 DNA reads TGTGCCAGCAGCTTAGGACAGGGCCTGGGGGAGACCCAGTACTTC. The full variable domain, rest sourced from reference TRBV5-6 and TRBJ2-5, is DAGVTQSPTHLIKTRGQQVTLRCSPKSGHDTVSWYQQALGQGPQFIFQYYEEEERQRGNFPDRFSGHQFPNYSSELNVNALLLGDSALYLCASSLGQGLGETQYFGPGTRLLVL.

This clone was counted between two and nine times. This chain uses TRBV4-1 with TRBJ1-5, with no clear D. The V gene lost 0 bases and the J gene lost 1 base, with 4 bases spanning the gap. There are 14 residues in the CDR3. Germline V lookup: CDR1 MGHRA, CDR2 YSYEKL. CDR3 region: CASSQETSNQPQHF. The CDR3 DNA sequence: TGCGCCAGCAGCCAAGAAACAAGCAATCAGCCCCAGCATTTT.

The chain uses TRBV2 and TRBJ1-6; no clear D gene. The CDR3 is 11 residues long. The V end lost 6 bases, the J end lost 7 bases, and 4 bases lay between the germline ends. Germline V CDR1 and CDR2: SNHLY, FYNNEI. CDR3 sequence: CASRRNSPLHF. DNA of the CDR3: TGTGCCAGCAGGAGGAATTCACCCCTCCACTTT. Full variable domain (rest looked up from reference TRBV2 and TRBJ1-6): EPEVTQTPSHQVTQMGQEVILRCVPISNHLYFYWYRQILGQKVEFLVSFYNNEISEKSEIFDDQFSVERPDGSNFTLKIRSTKLEDSAMYFCASRRNSPLHFGNGTRLTVT.

The genes are TRBV19 and TRBJ2-5; D is uncertain. The ends were cut back, 5 bases at V and 1 base at J, with 8 bases in the middle. The CDR3 is 13 amino acids. CDR1 is LNHDA and CDR2 is SQIVND in the germline V gene (reference sequence). The CDR3 protein is CASSPAAQETQYF. The CDR3 bases are TGTGCCAGTAGTCCGGCGGCCCAAGAGACCCAGTACTTC.

The rearrangement uses TRBV30 and TRBJ2-7; 8 nucleotides line up with TRBD2. CDR1 is GTSNPN and CDR2 is SVGIG in the germline V gene (reference sequence). The CDR3 length is 13 residues. The J segment lost 7 bases and the V segment lost 1 base, leaving 6 bases of the junction unmatched. The CDR3 protein is CAWSGAPGGEQYF. The CDR3 region has the DNA TGTGCCTGGAGTGGGGCCCCGGGGGGGGAGCAGTACTTC.

This clone came up a few times. The chain uses TRBV27 and TRBJ1-3; D is perhaps TRBD1 (6 bases). V was clipped by 8 bases and J by 2 bases, with 13 bases between them. Germline CDR1 is MNHEY and CDR2 is SMNVEV (reference sequence). This CDR3 is built from 14 residues. CDR3 loop: CASRLGGAGNTIYF. DNA of the CDR3: TGTGCCAGCCGGTTAGGGGGGGCTGGAAACACCATATATTTT.

The rearrangement uses TRBV5-1 and TRBJ2-5; no definite D call. Per the germline V gene, CDR1 is SGHRS and CDR2 is YFSETQ. The ends were cut back, 3 bases at V and 2 bases at J, with 11 bases in the middle. The CDR3 sequence is 14 residues long. The CDR3 sequence: CASSSETRQETQYF. CDR3 nucleotides: TGCGCCAGCAGCTCCGAAACTCGACAAGAGACCCAGTACTTC.

This clone has only a few counts. The J gene is TRBJ2-7, the V gene TRBV5-6, with 7 bases matching TRBD2. Per the germline V gene, CDR1 is SGHDT and CDR2 is YYEEEE. Trimming cost V 4 bases and J 9 bases; bases outside gene matches: 13. There are 14 residues in the CDR3. The CDR3, as DNA: TGTGCCAGCAGCGTCCCGGGAGGCGGGGTGGCGCAGTACTTC. As protein: CASSVPGGGVAQYF.

This chain uses TRBV10-3 with TRBJ2-2; D perhaps matches TRBD1 (5 bases). The V and J ends lost 4 bases and 1 base respectively, with 13 bases between them. The CDR3 is 16 residues long. Germline lookup yields CDR1 ENHRY and CDR2 SYGVKD. CDR3 sequence (DNA): TGTGCCATCAGTGGTCAGACAGTGATGAACACCGGGGAGCTGTTTTTT. Its protein product is CAISGQTVMNTGELFF.

This clone was recorded only once. The chain couples TRBV5-6 to TRBJ2-2, with unresolved D. The CDR3 loop spans 12 amino acids. V was clipped by 2 bases and J by 5 bases, with 4 bases between them. Germline V gives CDR1 SGHDT, CDR2 YYEEEE. For the CDR3, the DNA is TGTGCCAGCAGCTTATATACCGGGGAGCTGTTTTTT. Its protein product is CASSLYTGELFF.

This clone was counted only a few times. This chain connects TRBV5-1 to TRBJ1-1; D remains unclear. Between the trimmed V and J ends, which lost 3 bases and 3 bases, there was a span of 12 bases. Germline assignment: CDR1 SGHRS and CDR2 YFSETQ. The CDR3 has 14 amino acids. DNA for the CDR3: TGCGCCAGCAGCTCTCGAAACCGGGACACTGAAGCTTTCTTT. It yields the protein CASSSRNRDTEAFF.

The chain is built from TRBV5-4 and TRBJ2-2, with D unclear. Trimming took 4 bases from V and 0 from J, leaving 10 bases between them. CDR1 and CDR2 from the germline V gene are SGHNT and YYREEE (reference sequence). This CDR3 is built from 15 residues. CDR3 bases: TGTGCCAGCAGCCGCTTGAACTCGAACACCGGGGAGCTGTTTTTT. Its protein product is CASSRLNSNTGELFF.

The J gene is TRBJ2-5, the V gene TRBV19; possible D gene TRBD1, 6 bases. The CDR3 spans 14 residues. The germline V and J ends were trimmed by 3 bases and 2 bases, with 10 bases remaining between them. In germline, CDR1 is LNHDA, CDR2 SQIVND (reference sequence). This chain's CDR3 is CASSIQGSQETQYF. As DNA, the CDR3 is TGTGCCAGTAGTATTCAGGGGTCACAAGAGACCCAGTACTTC.

The J gene is TRBJ2-2, the V gene TRBV5-1; D is perhaps TRBD1 (6 bases). Between the trimmed V and J ends, which lost 1 base and 1 base, there was a span of 8 bases. The germline V gene encodes CDR1 SGHRS and CDR2 YFSETQ. This CDR3 has 15 residues. In nucleotides, the CDR3 is TGCGCCAGCAGCTTGAGGACAGTGAACACCGGGGAGCTGTTTTTT. Translated: CASSLRTVNTGELFF.